These 17 T cell receptor beta chains share one sample of origin, sequenced in a study of T cell repertoires in cytomegalovirus infection. TCRdb fed the reads into MiXCR, producing one record per CDR3 protein. This sample yields just under 300,000 distinct CDR3 sequences, of which about a tenth are seen a single time; over 2.5% belongs to the top ten. Sequencing was carried out using PBMCs. Receptors were obtained from a human donor in good health (CMV status not recorded). Some clones in this sample may be carry-over from other donors' samples.

The chain has TRBV7-9 and TRBJ2-2, with D possibly matching TRBD2 (6 bases). V dropped 5 bases and J dropped 5 bases, with 18 bases sitting between them. The germline V gene has CDR1 SEHNR and CDR2 FQNEAQ (reference sequence). There are 16 residues in the CDR3. The CDR3 bases are TGTGCCAGCAGCAACCGCCGGGAGTCGGGTACCGGGGAGCTGTTTTTT. It yields the protein CASSNRRESGTGELFF.

This clonotype was observed a few times. This chain links TRBV2 with TRBJ1-5; D is unclear. The CDR3 is 13 residues long. In germline, CDR1 is SNHLY, CDR2 FYNNEI. V gave up 6 bases and J gave up 0 bases, with 6 bases separating them. The CDR3, as DNA: TGTGCCAGCAGGGGAAATAGCAATCAGCCCCAGCATTTT. Encoded protein: CASRGNSNQPQHF.

In this sample, this clonotype turned up many times. V gene TRBV5-1 combines with J gene TRBJ2-3; D is unclear. Germline lookup yields CDR1 SGHRS and CDR2 YFSETQ. V dropped 0 bases and J dropped 15 bases, with 14 bases sitting between them. The CDR3 is 12 amino acids. CDR3 sequence: CASSLGWQRRYF. The DNA of the CDR3 is TGCGCCAGCAGCTTGGGTTGGCAAAGGAGATATTTT.

J is TRBJ2-1 and V is TRBV4-2; D not resolved. The length of the CDR3 is 16 residues. Trimming stripped 2 bases from V and 0 bases from J, with 11 bases between. Germline CDR1 and CDR2: LGHNA and YNFKEQ. The CDR3 DNA reads TGTGCCAGCAGCCAAATCTCACCGCTCTCCTACAATGAGCAGTTCTTC. This codes for CASSQISPLSYNEQFF.

J is TRBJ2-7 and V is TRBV20-1, with 9 bases identical to TRBD1. V was clipped by 5 bases and J by 5 bases; unmatched bases: 4. Germline assignment: CDR1 DFQATT and CDR2 SNEGSKA (reference sequence). CDR3 length: 12 amino acids. The CDR3 nucleotides read TGCAGTGCTGGGGGACAGGGCCACGAGCAGTACTTC. Translating gives CSAGGQGHEQYF.

This clonotype has a handful of counts. V usage is TRBV20-1 and J usage is TRBJ1-2; D gene uncertain. Germline CDR1 DFQATT, CDR2 SNEGSKA (reference sequence). Between the trimmed V and J ends, which lost 3 bases and 8 bases, there was a span of 13 bases. This CDR3 region has 12 residues. The CDR3 region has the DNA TGCAGTGCTAGCGAGAGGGCGGTGGGCTACACCTTC. Translating gives CSASERAVGYTF.

This clonotype was detected only a few times. The chain uses TRBV14 and TRBJ1-2; D remains ambiguous. Trimming took 4 bases from V and 7 from J, leaving 19 bases between them. The CDR3 is 15 residues long. Germline V gene lookup returns CDR1 SGHDN and CDR2 FVKESK. The CDR3 DNA sequence: TGTGCCAGCAGCCCCCTCCTCGGTATTGGGTCTGGCTACACCTTC. This encodes CASSPLLGIGSGYTF.

This clonotype was seen ten or more times. This sequence joins TRBV7-2 and TRBJ2-3, with 8 nucleotides matching TRBD2. Trimming removed 3 bases from V and 4 bases from J; junction bases left unmatched: 18. The CDR3 totals 19 residues. Germline V gene sequence: CDR1 SGHTA, CDR2 FQGNSA. CDR3 in DNA: TGTGCCAGCAGCTTTTCCTCCCCCAGGTTAAGCGGGGGTGCAGATACGCAGTATTTT. Protein product: CASSFSSPRLSGGADTQYF.

The V and J genes are TRBV6-6 and TRBJ1-2, with 9 bases fitting TRBD1. There are 16 residues in the CDR3. The J segment lost 4 bases and the V segment lost 6 bases, leaving 12 bases of the junction unmatched. CDR1 MNHNY and CDR2 SVGAGI come from the germline V gene (reference sequence). The CDR3 here is CASSQTTGGAGYGYTF. CDR3 bases: TGTGCCAGCAGCCAGACGACAGGGGGTGCGGGCTATGGCTACACCTTC.

This clonotype was detected ten times or more. The chain has TRBV29-1 and TRBJ2-4, with D perhaps TRBD1 (5 bases). From germline, CDR1 is SQVTM and CDR2 ANQGSEA. V was shortened by 5 bases and J by 8 bases, with 10 bases between the two germline ends. The CDR3 is 11 residues long. The CDR3 is CSVQGRDIQYF. The CDR3 DNA sequence: TGCAGCGTTCAGGGCAGGGACATTCAGTACTTC.

This clonotype was counted many times. V usage is TRBV28 and J usage is TRBJ2-7; 11 bases fit TRBD1. Looked up from germline, CDR1 is MDHEN and CDR2 is SYDVKM. This CDR3 is built from 15 residues. CDR3 region: CASSEPGQGVYGQYV. The CDR3 DNA reads as TGTGCCAGCAGCGAACCGGGACAGGGGGTATACGGGCAGTACGTC.

V and J are TRBV20-1 and TRBJ1-5; D is ambiguous. The CDR3 spans 14 residues. V was shortened by 5 bases and J by 1 base, with 12 bases between the two germline ends. Per germline, CDR1 DFQATT and CDR2 SNEGSKA (reference sequence). The CDR3 loop reads CSAQDARSNQPQHF. DNA of the CDR3: TGCAGTGCTCAGGACGCACGGAGCAATCAGCCCCAGCATTTT.

The table lists this clonotype with a few counts. The V gene is TRBV29-1, the J gene TRBJ2-1; TRBD1 matches 10 bases. The CDR3 has 13 amino acids. V dropped 7 bases and J dropped 8; count of bases not matched to a gene: 8. Germline values: CDR1 SQVTM, CDR2 ANQGSEA. DNA for the CDR3: TGCAGCGCCACGGGGACAGGGGTGTATGAGCAGTTCTTC. It specifies CSATGTGVYEQFF.

This clonotype was seen repeatedly, ten times or more. The rearrangement links TRBV6-2 or TRBV6-3 to TRBJ2-5; D might be TRBD1 or TRBD2, each matching 5 bases. V lost 2 bases and J 0 bases, leaving 13 bases between the germline ends. The V gene's germline CDR1 is MNHEY and CDR2 SVGEGT. The CDR3 is made up of 16 amino acids. The CDR3 DNA reads TGTGCCAGCAGTTACGAAATCGAGGGGAACCAAGAGACCCAGTACTTC. This translates into CASSYEIEGNQETQYF.

This clonotype was recorded a few times. V usage is TRBV10-3 and J usage is TRBJ1-3; D perhaps matches TRBD1 (5 bases). This CDR3 contains 11 residues. In germline, CDR1 is ENHRY, CDR2 SYGVKD. V lost 7 bases to trimming and J lost 4 bases, with 5 bases between them. In nucleotides, the CDR3 is TGTGCCATCACAGGGGGAAACACCATATATTTT. This gives the protein CAITGGNTIYF.

This clonotype was seen ten or more times. V gene TRBV20-1 combines with J gene TRBJ1-3; TRBD1 agrees at 7 bases. Germline V gene data show CDR1 as DFQATT and CDR2 as SNEGSKA (reference sequence). The CDR3 is 16 residues long. Trimming cost V 0 bases and J 3 bases; bases outside gene matches: 8. The CDR3 loop is CSARDKGRGGGNTIYF. In DNA, the CDR3 is TGCAGTGCTAGAGATAAAGGCAGGGGGGGTGGAAACACCATATATTTT.

This clonotype was seen at least ten times. The V gene is TRBV14, the J gene TRBJ1-6, with 10 bases identical to TRBD1. This CDR3 has 16 amino acids. Germline loops: CDR1 SGHDN, CDR2 FVKESK. V lost 1 base to trimming and J lost 8 bases; unmatched junction nucleotides: 5. CDR3 sequence reads: CASSQGRDRGYSPLHF. The CDR3 DNA follows: TGTGCCAGCAGCCAAGGCCGGGACAGGGGATATTCACCCCTCCACTTT.